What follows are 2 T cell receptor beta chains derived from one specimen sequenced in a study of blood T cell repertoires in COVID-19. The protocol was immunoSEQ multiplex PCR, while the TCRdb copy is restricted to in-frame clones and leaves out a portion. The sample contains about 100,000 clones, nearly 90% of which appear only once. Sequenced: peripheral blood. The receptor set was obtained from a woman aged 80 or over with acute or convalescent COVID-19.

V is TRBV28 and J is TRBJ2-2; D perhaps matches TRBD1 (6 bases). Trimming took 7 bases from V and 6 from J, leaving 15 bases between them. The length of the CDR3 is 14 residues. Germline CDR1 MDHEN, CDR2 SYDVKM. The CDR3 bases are TGTGCCAGCAAGAACAGGGTAGAGTCCGGGGAGCTGTTTTTT. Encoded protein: CASKNRVESGELFF. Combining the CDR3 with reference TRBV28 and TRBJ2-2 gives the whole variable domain DVKVTQSSRYLVKRTGEKVFLECVQDMDHENMFWYRQDPGLGLRLIYFSYDVKMKEKGDIPEGYSVSREKKERFSLILESASTNQTSMYLCASKNRVESGELFFGEGSRLTVL.

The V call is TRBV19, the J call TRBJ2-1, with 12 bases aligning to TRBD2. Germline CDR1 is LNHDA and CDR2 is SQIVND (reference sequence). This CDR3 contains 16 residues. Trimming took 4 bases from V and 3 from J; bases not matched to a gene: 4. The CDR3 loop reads CASSNKLAGGYNEQFF. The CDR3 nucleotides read TGTGCCAGTAGTAACAAACTAGCGGGAGGCTACAATGAGCAGTTCTTC.